Listed below are T cell receptor beta chains from one sample, sequenced in a study of T cell changes during pregnancy in multiple sclerosis. The table came from immunoSEQ multiplex PCR; TCRdb's copy has only in-frame clones and leaves some out. The repertoire holds around 78,000 clones, with roughly 91% as singletons. The source material was peripheral blood, sampled in the third trimester of pregnancy. The receptors were sampled from a female donor in good health, enrolled as a control in a pregnancy study. CDR3s include the opening cysteine and the closing phenylalanine or tryptophan. The D gene is left open where the match is weak. Size values are once, few and many counts, or a class for expanded clones, and some rows have none.

CDR3aa | CDR3nt | j_gene | v_gene | d_gene | abundance
CASSLSQGNTEAFF | TGTGCCAGCAGTTTATCCCAGGGAAACACTGAAGCTTTCTTT | TRBJ1-1 | TRBV28 | NA | few
CASSPTGIAKNIQYF | TGCGCCAGCAGCCCGACGGGGATAGCCAAAAACATTCAGTACTTC | TRBJ2-4 | TRBV5-1 | NA | NA
CASSYSRGSPGEQYF | TGTGCCAGCAGTTACTCTCGAGGGTCGCCGGGCGAGCAGTACTTC | TRBJ2-7 | TRBV6-6 | NA | NA
CASSHDSSYGYTF | TGTGCCAGCAGCCATGACAGCTCATATGGCTACACCTTC | TRBJ1-2 | TRBV7-8 | NA | NA
CASSGQGNSGQPQHF | TGTGCCAGCTCGGGACAGGGGAATTCGGGTCAGCCCCAGCATTTT | TRBJ1-5 | TRBV18 | TRBD1 | once
CASSPGTSGLYEQYF | TGTGCCAGCAGTCCCGGGACTAGCGGTTTGTACGAGCAGTACTTC | TRBJ2-7 | TRBV5-4 | TRBD2 | NA
CASSLAGQKETQYF | TGTGCCAGCAGCTTGGCGGGACAGAAAGAGACCCAGTACTTC | TRBJ2-5 | TRBV5-8 | TRBD1 | NA
CASSLDSLTGNTIYF | TGCGCCAGCAGCCTGGACAGTTTAACTGGAAACACCATATATTTT | TRBJ1-3 | TRBV5-1 | NA | NA
CASSVDRNSYNEQFF | TGCGCCAGCAGCGTCGACAGGAACTCCTACAATGAGCAGTTCTTC | TRBJ2-1 | TRBV5-1 | NA | NA
CASSLDQGSNTEAFF | TGTGCCAGCAGCCTCGATCAGGGGTCGAACACTGAAGCTTTCTTT | TRBJ1-1 | TRBV7-9 | NA | NA
CATSGAQGVPGLYGYTF | TGTGCCACCAGCGGGGCTCAGGGGGTCCCTGGACTCTATGGCTACACCTTC | TRBJ1-2 | TRBV15 | TRBD1 | NA
CASSAFELANEKLFF | TGTGCCAGCAGTGCGTTTGAACTCGCTAATGAAAAACTGTTTTTT | TRBJ1-4 | TRBV2 | NA | NA
CASSEGAYNSPLHF | TGTGCCAGCAGTGAGGGAGCCTATAATTCACCCCTCCACTTT | TRBJ1-6 | TRBV25-1 | NA | many
CASNRGGTGGDTQYF | TGTGCCAGCAACAGGGGGGGGACAGGGGGAGATACGCAGTATTTT | TRBJ2-3 | TRBV7-2 | TRBD1 | NA
CASSFWATGTNYEQYF | TGTGCCAGCAGTTTTTGGGCTACAGGGACAAACTACGAGCAGTACTTC | TRBJ2-7 | TRBV27 | NA | NA
CASSPPTSRETQYF | TGTGCCAGCTCACCGCCGACTAGCCGGGAGACCCAGTACTTC | TRBJ2-5 | TRBV18 | TRBD2 | NA
CASSFGTTSGETQYF | TGTGCCAGCAGCTTTGGTACCACCAGCGGGGAGACCCAGTACTTC | TRBJ2-5 | TRBV7-9 | NA | NA
CASSIDRGGRGYNEQFF | TGTGCCAGTAGTATAGACCGGGGCGGGAGAGGCTACAATGAGCAGTTCTTC | TRBJ2-1 | TRBV19 | TRBD2 | NA
CASSNRTALDQPQHF | TGCGCCAGCAGCAACAGGACAGCACTAGATCAGCCCCAGCATTTT | TRBJ1-5 | TRBV10-1 | NA | NA
CASSLKGVGRETQYF | TGTGCCAGCAGCTTAAAGGGGGTGGGCCGGGAGACCCAGTACTTC | TRBJ2-5 | TRBV7-9 | NA | NA
CASSLPHYSEGQYF | TGTGCCAGCAGCTTGCCCCATTATTCGGAGGGGCAGTACTTC | TRBJ2-7 | TRBV11-2 | NA | NA
CASSFGQGFGAFF | TGTGCCAGCAGTTTCGGACAGGGTTTTGGAGCTTTCTTT | TRBJ1-1 | TRBV28 | TRBD1 | NA
CASSYLDRTEAFF | TGTGCCAGCAGTTACCTAGACAGGACTGAAGCTTTCTTT | TRBJ1-1 | TRBV6-5 | NA | NA
CASSPLAGAAETQYF | TGTGCCAGCAGTCCGCTAGCGGGAGCGGCCGAGACCCAGTACTTC | TRBJ2-5 | TRBV6-5 | TRBD2 | NA
CASSPSGSSYEQYF | TGTGCCAGCTCTCCGAGCGGGAGTTCCTACGAGCAGTACTTC | TRBJ2-7 | TRBV18 | TRBD2 | NA
CASRKTGEGYGYTF | TGTGCCAGCAGGAAGACAGGGGAAGGCTATGGCTACACCTTC | TRBJ1-2 | TRBV6-1 | TRBD1 | NA
CSVRDTSYEQYF | TGCAGCGTACGGGACACGAGCTACGAGCAGTACTTC | TRBJ2-7 | TRBV29-1 | NA | NA
CASSYSGGKQPQHF | TGTGCCAGCAGTTACTCGGGGGGAAAGCAGCCCCAGCATTTT | TRBJ1-5 | TRBV6-6 | NA | NA
CASSEEGHTEAFF | TGTGCCAGCAGTGAAGAGGGGCACACTGAAGCTTTCTTT | TRBJ1-1 | TRBV6-1 | NA | NA
CASSLEGADQVDQPQHF | TGTGCCAGCAGCTTGGAGGGGGCAGATCAGGTCGATCAGCCCCAGCATTTT | TRBJ1-5 | TRBV5-6 | TRBD1 | NA
CASSSSPSRALHF | TGTGCCAGCAGTTCCTCGCCCAGTCGGGCCCTCCACTTT | TRBJ1-6 | TRBV27 | NA | NA
CASSPRTRGGDTQYF | TGTGCCAGCAGCCCCCGGACAAGAGGGGGAGATACGCAGTATTTT | TRBJ2-3 | TRBV7-2 | NA | NA
CASSQGTSGDGTDTQYF | TGCGCCAGCAGCCAGGGGACTAGCGGGGACGGCACAGATACGCAGTATTTT | TRBJ2-3 | TRBV4-3 | TRBD2 | once
CASSPSPGHMGSPLHF | TGTGCCAGCAGCCCCTCCCCGGGACACATGGGTTCACCCCTCCACTTT | TRBJ1-6 | TRBV7-2 | NA | NA
CASSTGQFNEKLFF | TGTGCCAGTAGTACCGGACAGTTTAATGAAAAACTGTTTTTT | TRBJ1-4 | TRBV19 | NA | NA
CAISDLAGTSTDTQYF | TGTGCCATCAGTGATTTAGCGGGGACTAGCACAGATACGCAGTATTTT | TRBJ2-3 | TRBV10-3 | TRBD2 | NA
CASSQGPGADTQYF | TGTGCCAGCAGCCAGGGCCCTGGGGCAGATACGCAGTATTTT | TRBJ2-3 | TRBV7-2 | NA | NA
CASSQDHIARSEAFF | TGCGCCAGCAGCCAAGATCATATAGCGAGATCTGAAGCTTTCTTT | TRBJ1-1 | TRBV4-3 | NA | NA
CASSQEGLAGENEQFF | TGCGCCAGCAGCCAAGAGGGACTAGCGGGAGAAAATGAGCAGTTCTTC | TRBJ2-1 | TRBV4-3 | TRBD2 | NA
CASSLPEPTSTDTQYF | TGTGCCAGCAGCTTGCCGGAACCGACTAGCACAGATACGCAGTATTTT | TRBJ2-3 | TRBV5-6 | NA | NA
CASSRLAGGPDTQYF | TGTGCCAGCAGCCGCTTAGCGGGGGGGCCAGATACGCAGTATTTT | TRBJ2-3 | TRBV27 | TRBD2 | NA
CASSPRSGQGSETQYF | TGTGCCAGCAGCCCACGTTCGGGACAGGGGTCGGAGACCCAGTACTTC | TRBJ2-5 | TRBV7-6 | TRBD1 | NA
CASSLAQGAYEAFF | TGTGCCAGCAGCTTGGCACAGGGGGCGTATGAAGCTTTCTTT | TRBJ1-1 | TRBV5-4 | TRBD1 | NA
CASSYSGQVNTEAFF | TGTGCCAGCAGTTACTCGGGACAAGTGAACACTGAAGCTTTCTTT | TRBJ1-1 | TRBV6-6 | NA | NA
CASSSEVGTDYGYTF | TGCGCCAGCAGCTCCGAGGTGGGGACAGACTATGGCTACACCTTC | TRBJ1-2 | TRBV5-1 | TRBD1 | NA
CASSLRQGGYNSPLHF | TGTGCCAGCAGCTTGAGGCAGGGAGGCTATAATTCACCCCTCCACTTT | TRBJ1-6 | TRBV7-2 | NA | once
CASSLTTGDGYTF | TGTGCCAGCAGCTTAACGACAGGGGATGGCTACACCTTC | TRBJ1-2 | TRBV11-1 | TRBD1 | NA
CASSPGQKELFF | TGCGCCAGCAGCCCCGGACAAAAGGAGCTGTTTTTT | TRBJ2-2 | TRBV5-1 | NA | NA
CASSGGLSRGEQFF | TGTGCCAGCAGCGGGGGACTGAGCAGGGGGGAGCAGTTCTTC | TRBJ2-1 | TRBV5-6 | NA | NA
CSAFGGRAYF | TGCAGTGCATTTGGGGGGAGGGCCTACTTC | TRBJ2-5 | TRBV20-1 | TRBD2 | NA
CASSLQTENQPQHF | TGTGCCAGCAGCTTGCAGACAGAAAATCAGCCCCAGCATTTT | TRBJ1-5 | TRBV7-9 | NA | NA
CASSLSSGEQYF | TGTGCCAGCAGTTTATCGTCGGGCGAGCAGTACTTC | TRBJ2-7 | TRBV27 | NA | NA
CASSVGLDGRGAEAFF | TGTGCCAGCAGTGTAGGGCTCGACGGACGCGGGGCTGAAGCTTTCTTT | TRBJ1-1 | TRBV6-1 | NA | NA
CASSSQGHEQFF | TGTGCCAGCAGCTCTCAGGGGCATGAGCAGTTCTTC | TRBJ2-1 | TRBV7-9 | NA | NA
CASSLPRDWNEQFF | TGCGCCAGCAGCCTTCCCCGAGACTGGAACGAGCAGTTCTTC | TRBJ2-1 | TRBV5-1 | NA | NA
CASSSRRAGSGNTIYF | TGTGCCAGCAGCTCCCGTCGCGCAGGCTCCGGAAACACCATATATTTT | TRBJ1-3 | TRBV7-9 | NA | NA
CASSAGQNSNQPQHF | TGTGCCAGTAGTGCAGGGCAGAATAGCAATCAGCCCCAGCATTTT | TRBJ1-5 | TRBV19 | NA | once
CASSPGGGADTEAFF | TGTGCCAGCAGCCCAGGAGGGGGGGCGGACACTGAAGCTTTCTTT | TRBJ1-1 | TRBV7-8 | NA | once